This T cell receptor beta chain was sequenced in a study of T cell responses to AZD1222 COVID-19 vaccine. Study background: The study pooled second doses at about 4 or about 12 weeks.

Trimming took 8 bases from V and 4 from J; bases not matched to a gene: 10. The CDR3 is 15 residues long. Looked up from germline, CDR1 is SEHNR and CDR2 is FQNEAQ (reference sequence). Using immunoSEQ multiplex PCR, the repertoire was profiled, and TCRdb retains in-frame clones only, with some absent. The profile shows roughly 100,000 clones, 86% of them singletons. This clone was counted a single time. Source: peripheral blood, taken on day 0 of AZD1222 vaccination. The rearrangement uses TRBV7-9 and TRBJ1-4, with TRBD1 matching 7 bases. The TCR comes from an adult in good health. This chain's CDR3 is CASLRQGEINEKLFF. The CDR3 nucleotides read TGTGCCAGCTTACGTCAGGGGGAAATTAATGAAAAACTGTTTTTT. The variable domain in full, with the rest retrieved from reference TRBV7-9 and TRBJ1-4, is DTGVSQNPRHKITKRGQNVTFRCDPISEHNRLYWYRQTLGQGPEFLTYFQNEAQLEKSRLLSDRFSAERPKGSFSTLEIQRTEQGDSAMYLCASLRQGEINEKLFFGSGTQLSVL.